These 10 T cell receptor beta chains originate from one sample sequenced in a study of blood T cell repertoires in COVID-19. Profiled with immunoSEQ multiplex PCR; TCRdb holds only in-frame clones, not every one. The profile covers 300,000 or so clones, with about 84% appearing a single time and 1.5% to 2% taken by the ten largest. The specimen sequenced was peripheral blood. Receptors originate from a woman aged 45-59 years with acute or convalescent COVID-19.

The rearrangement uses TRBV5-1 and TRBJ1-2, with D possibly being TRBD1 (5 bases). The CDR3 length is 14 residues. Per the germline V gene, CDR1 is SGHRS and CDR2 is YFSETQ. The V end lost 6 bases, the J end lost 0 bases, and 12 bases lay between the germline ends. The DNA of the CDR3 is TGCGCCAGCAACATCGACAGTACTAACTATGGCTACACCTTC. This translates into CASNIDSTNYGYTF.

The rearrangement joins TRBV4-1 to TRBJ2-1; 11 nucleotides align to TRBD2. J lost 7 bases, V lost 1 base, and 12 bases had no gene match. Germline V gene sequence: CDR1 MGHRA, CDR2 YSYEKL. CDR3 length equals 18 residues. CDR3 amino acids: CASSQVSLAGGRGNEQFF. Here the CDR3 DNA reads TGCGCCAGCAGCCAAGTTTCGCTAGCGGGAGGAAGGGGGAATGAGCAGTTCTTC.

The genes are TRBV29-1 and TRBJ2-3; no clear D. The V end lost 7 bases, the J end lost 3 bases, and 14 bases lay between the germline ends. Germline assignment: CDR1 SQVTM and CDR2 ANQGSEA. The CDR3 sequence is 13 residues long. For the CDR3, the DNA is TGCAGCGGCCTCTGGGCAGCTACAGATACGCAGTATTTT. Its translation: CSGLWAATDTQYF.

J is TRBJ2-7 and V is TRBV18, with no clear D. Germline V CDR1 and CDR2: KGHSH, LQKENI. V dropped 0 bases and J dropped 4 bases, with 7 bases sitting between them. The CDR3 has 13 residues. DNA for the CDR3: TGTGCCAGCTCACCACCCACAGAATACGAGCAGTACTTC. Residues: CASSPPTEYEQYF.

This chain connects TRBV27 to TRBJ1-1; 7 positions agree with TRBD1. After removal of 4 bases from V and 8 bases from J, the junction contained 7 bases not matched to a gene. The CDR3 runs 13 residues. CDR1 MNHEY and CDR2 SMNVEV come from the germline V gene (reference sequence). The CDR3 nucleotides are TGTGCCAGCAGTTCCAACCGGGACAGCGAAGCTTTCTTT. Translated, it gives CASSSNRDSEAFF.

This chain links TRBV6-6 with TRBJ2-4, with 15 bases matching TRBD2. Germline V lookup: CDR1 MNHNY, CDR2 SVGAGI (reference sequence). Trimming removed 5 bases from V and 1 base from J; junction bases left unmatched: 18. The CDR3 has 22 amino acids. CDR3 amino acids: CASSPPRLGLAGGGQAKNIQYF. CDR3 DNA: TGTGCCAGCAGTCCACCACGACTTGGACTAGCGGGAGGGGGGCAGGCCAAAAACATTCAGTACTTC.

The genes are TRBV29-1 and TRBJ1-1; maybe TRBD1 (6 bases). V shed 4 bases and J shed 2 bases, with 11 bases lying between them. CDR1 SQVTM and CDR2 ANQGSEA come from the germline V gene. CDR3 length equals 13 residues. The CDR3 loop is CSVAGQLNTEAFF. In DNA form, the CDR3 reads TGCAGCGTTGCCGGACAGCTCAACACTGAAGCTTTCTTT.

The V gene is TRBV6-5, the J gene TRBJ1-1; 8 bases align to TRBD1. This CDR3 contains 15 residues. J gave up 6 bases and V 2 bases, and 8 bases lay outside the gene matches. Germline V gene data show CDR1 as MNHEY and CDR2 as SVGAGI. The CDR3 spells CASSYGGQGRPEAFF. The CDR3, as DNA: TGTGCCAGCAGTTACGGCGGACAGGGACGACCTGAAGCTTTCTTT.

This clone has only a few counts. V usage is TRBV7-2 and J usage is TRBJ2-7; the match to TRBD2 covers 11 bases. V trimming: 5 bases; J trimming: 2 bases; junction bases outside the gene matches: 5. The CDR3 is made up of 15 amino acids. The germline CDR1 and CDR2 sequences are SGHTA and FQGNSA. The CDR3, as DNA: TGTGCCAGCAGCGCCTTAGCGGGAGGGCCCTACGAGCAGTACTTC. It is translated as CASSALAGGPYEQYF.

In its sample, this clone was seen once. The V gene is TRBV20-1, the J gene TRBJ1-1; the D is unclear. CDR1 is DFQATT and CDR2 is SNEGSKA in the germline V gene (reference sequence). V was shortened by 1 base and J by 7 bases, with 7 bases between the two germline ends. The CDR3 length is 11 residues. CDR3 amino acids: CSARARIEAFF. For the CDR3, the DNA is TGCAGTGCTAGAGCCAGAATTGAAGCTTTCTTT.